What follows describes a single TCR beta chain. The sample belongs to a study of blood T cell repertoires in COVID-19. Study in general: Sources were T cells, B-cell-depleted T cells, or PBMCs; the material itself was cDNA or gDNA.

V lost 5 bases to trimming and J lost 8 bases, with 13 bases between them. Germline CDR1 SGHTA, CDR2 FQGTGA. This CDR3 comprises 13 residues. Original analysis: Amplification with reference gene primers provided the estimates of nucleated cell counts. Libraries were prepared by immunoSEQ multiplex PCR; TCRdb keeps only in-frame clonotypes and omits some of them. V and J calls and clone size are those listed in that table; D and trimming were worked out from the DNA. The sample has approximately 340,000 clones, roughly 89% seen once; the top ten hold approximately 9.9%. This TCR was sampled from a man aged 30-40 years with COVID-19, enrolled during active disease. The chain links TRBV7-3 to TRBJ2-4, with unresolved D. Sequenced sample: peripheral blood. CDR3 protein: CASSRSVLDIQYF. CDR3 in DNA: TGTGCCAGCAGCCGTAGTGTCTTGGACATTCAGTACTTC.